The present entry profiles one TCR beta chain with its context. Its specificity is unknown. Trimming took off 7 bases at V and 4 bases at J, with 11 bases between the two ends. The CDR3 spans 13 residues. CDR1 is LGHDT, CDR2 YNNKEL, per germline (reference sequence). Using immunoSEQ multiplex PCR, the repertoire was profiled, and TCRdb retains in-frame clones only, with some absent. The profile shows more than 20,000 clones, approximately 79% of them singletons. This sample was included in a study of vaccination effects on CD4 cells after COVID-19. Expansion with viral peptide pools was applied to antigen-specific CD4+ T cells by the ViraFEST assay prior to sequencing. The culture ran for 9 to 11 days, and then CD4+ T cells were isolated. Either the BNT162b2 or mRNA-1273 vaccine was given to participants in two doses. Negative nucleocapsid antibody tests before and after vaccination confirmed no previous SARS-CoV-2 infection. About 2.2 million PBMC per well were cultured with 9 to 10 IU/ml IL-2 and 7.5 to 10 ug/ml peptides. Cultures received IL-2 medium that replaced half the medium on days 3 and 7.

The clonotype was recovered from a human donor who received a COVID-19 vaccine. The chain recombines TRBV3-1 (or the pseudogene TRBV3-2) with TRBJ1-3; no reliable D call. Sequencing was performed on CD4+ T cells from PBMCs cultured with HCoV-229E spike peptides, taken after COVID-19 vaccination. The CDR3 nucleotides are TGTGCCAGCACCTTAAGGTCGGGAAACACCATATATTTT. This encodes CASTLRSGNTIYF.